This is a list of T cell receptor beta chains from one sample in a study of shared clonotypes between healthy human individuals. The data were produced by immunoSEQ multiplex PCR, yet TCRdb's version contains in-frame clones alone and is incomplete. The table lists more than 2 million clones, roughly 95% of them singletons, with roughly 0.13% in the top ten. Sequencing input: naive CD4+ T cells sorted from blood. All receptors come from a man aged 18 to 29 in good health. CDR3s include the opening cysteine and the closing phenylalanine or tryptophan. Fields, in order: D gene, V gene, clone size, J gene, CDR3 protein. A D gene is named only where the DNA matches it firmly. Size values are once, few and many counts, or a class for expanded clones, and some rows have none.

>-|TRBV7-2|once|TRBJ2-7
CASSHLGQLPYEQYF
>-|TRBV6-1|-|TRBJ2-7
CASSVFGLRDGSYEQYF
>-|TRBV9|-|TRBJ2-2
CASSAGTGNGELFF
>TRBD1|TRBV27|-|TRBJ1-2
CASSWTGRDYGYTF
>-|TRBV27|-|TRBJ1-2
CASGFPPYPTQGDNYGYTF
>-|TRBV10-3|-|TRBJ2-1
CAISSIGSINEQFF
>-|TRBV27|-|TRBJ1-2
CASGRFPGGVYGYTF
>TRBD1|TRBV2|-|TRBJ1-6
CASSEEQGAGFPLHF
>-|TRBV6-5|-|TRBJ2-2
CASSRGTENTGELFF
>-|TRBV7-8|-|TRBJ2-1
CASSSQITELFF
>TRBD1|TRBV7-9|-|TRBJ1-6
CASSLPTGAGSPLHF